The clone carrying this T cell receptor (beta chain) was observed once. Its target is not known. This sample was included in a study of PD-1 blockade in classical Hodgkin lymphoma. About the research overall: Once every 2 weeks, patients received intravenous nivolumab at 3 mg/kg. General study results and limits: Underlying causes for the observed repertoire differences were not defined, possibly disease activity or prior therapy.

Each patient's relapse followed autologous stem cell transplantation, and brentuximab vedotin exposure varied. The protocol was immunoSEQ multiplex PCR, while the TCRdb copy is restricted to in-frame clones and leaves out a portion. The table records 70,000 to 80,000 clones, 85% to 95% of them present only once. Germline V gene sequence: CDR1 MDHEN, CDR2 SYDVKM. This CDR3 region has 15 residues. V trimming: 1 base; J trimming: 2 bases; junction bases outside the gene matches: 4. The V gene is TRBV28, the J gene TRBJ2-7, with TRBD2 identical over 8 bases. This TCR derives from a human donor with classical Hodgkin lymphoma. Material: peripheral blood mononuclear cells (PBMCs), obtained at baseline. CDR3: CASSLFNGRAYEQYF. The CDR3 DNA sequence: TGTGCCAGCAGTTTATTCAACGGGAGGGCCTACGAGCAGTACTTC.